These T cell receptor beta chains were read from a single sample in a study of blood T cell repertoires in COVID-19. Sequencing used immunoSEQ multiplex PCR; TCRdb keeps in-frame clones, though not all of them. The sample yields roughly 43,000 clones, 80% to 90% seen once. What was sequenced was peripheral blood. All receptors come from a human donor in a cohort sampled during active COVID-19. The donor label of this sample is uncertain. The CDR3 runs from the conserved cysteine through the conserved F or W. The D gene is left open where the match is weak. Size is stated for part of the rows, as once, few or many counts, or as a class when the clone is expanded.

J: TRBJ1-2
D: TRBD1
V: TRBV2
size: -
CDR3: CASRADREGYTF
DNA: TGTGCCAGCAGAGCGGACAGGGAAGGCTACACCTTC

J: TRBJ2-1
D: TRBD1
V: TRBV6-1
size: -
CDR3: CASSEQRGRPNEQFF
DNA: TGTGCCAGCAGTGAACAAAGGGGGCGCCCTAATGAGCAGTTCTTC

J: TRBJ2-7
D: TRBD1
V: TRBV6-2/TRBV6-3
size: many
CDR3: CASSYPPGQGREQYF
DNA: TGTGCCAGCAGTTACCCCCCGGGACAGGGGAGGGAGCAGTACTTC

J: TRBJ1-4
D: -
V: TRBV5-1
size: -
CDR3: CASRTGTLNEKLFF
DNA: TGCGCCAGCAGGACCGGGACACTAAATGAAAAACTGTTTTTT

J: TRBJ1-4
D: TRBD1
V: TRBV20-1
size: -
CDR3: CSASVGQGGEKLFF
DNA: TGCAGTGCTAGTGTGGGACAGGGTGGGGAAAAACTGTTTTTT

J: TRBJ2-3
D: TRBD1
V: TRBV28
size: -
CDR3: CASSFGTGGTDTQYF
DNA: TGTGCCAGCAGTTTTGGGACAGGGGGCACAGATACGCAGTATTTT

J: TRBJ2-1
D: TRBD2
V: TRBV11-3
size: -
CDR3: CASSNRRGVFSDEQFF
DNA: TGTGCCAGCAGCAATCGGCGGGGGGTTTTCTCGGATGAGCAGTTCTTC

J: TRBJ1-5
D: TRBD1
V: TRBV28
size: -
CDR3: CASSYSDRGYQPQHF
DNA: TGTGCCAGCAGTTACTCCGACAGGGGTTATCAGCCCCAGCATTTT

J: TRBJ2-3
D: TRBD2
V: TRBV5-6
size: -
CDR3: CASSLLAGESTDTQYF
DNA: TGTGCCAGCAGCTTACTAGCGGGGGAGAGCACAGATACGCAGTATTTT

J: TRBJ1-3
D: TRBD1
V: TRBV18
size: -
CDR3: CASSPSTGTGNTIYF
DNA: TGTGCCAGCTCACCATCGACAGGGACTGGAAACACCATATATTTT

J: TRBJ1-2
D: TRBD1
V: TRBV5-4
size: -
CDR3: CASSLRTGVGYGYTF
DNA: TGTGCCAGCAGTTTACGGACAGGGGTAGGCTATGGCTACACCTTC

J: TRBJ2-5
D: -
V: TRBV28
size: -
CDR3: CASSLLGGRETQYF
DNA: TGTGCCAGCAGTCTATTGGGGGGGCGAGAGACCCAGTACTTC

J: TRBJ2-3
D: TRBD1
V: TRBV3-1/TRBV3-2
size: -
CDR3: CASSPQGATDTQYF
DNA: TGTGCCAGCAGCCCACAGGGGGCCACAGATACGCAGTATTTT

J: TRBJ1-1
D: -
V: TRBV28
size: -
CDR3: CASSTLLEAFF
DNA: TGTGCCAGCAGTACTCTCCTTGAAGCTTTCTTT

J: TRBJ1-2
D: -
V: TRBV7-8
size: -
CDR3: CASSPVAELYGYTF
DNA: TGTGCCAGCAGCCCAGTGGCGGAGCTGTATGGCTACACCTTC

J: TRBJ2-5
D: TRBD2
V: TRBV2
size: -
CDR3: CASSGDSGGSQETQYF
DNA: TGTGCCAGCAGTGGCGATAGCGGGGGCTCCCAAGAGACCCAGTACTTC

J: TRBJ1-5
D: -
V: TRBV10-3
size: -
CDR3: CAISELGAGSNQPQHF
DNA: TGTGCCATCAGTGAGTTGGGGGCGGGTAGCAATCAGCCCCAGCATTTT

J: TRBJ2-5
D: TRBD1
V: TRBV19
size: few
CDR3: CASSTKQGARETQYF
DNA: TGTGCCAGTAGTACAAAACAGGGGGCGCGGGAGACCCAGTACTTC

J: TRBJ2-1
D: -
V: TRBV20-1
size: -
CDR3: CSANSEQFF
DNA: TGCAGTGCTAACTCGGAGCAGTTCTTC

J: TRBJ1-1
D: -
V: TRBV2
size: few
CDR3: CASRAGLMVIGSTEAFF
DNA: TGTGCCAGCAGGGCCGGTCTAATGGTGATTGGGAGCACTGAAGCTTTCTTT

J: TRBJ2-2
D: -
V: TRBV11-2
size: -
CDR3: CASSSLGGELFF
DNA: TGTGCCAGCAGCTCCCTCGGCGGGGAGCTGTTTTTT

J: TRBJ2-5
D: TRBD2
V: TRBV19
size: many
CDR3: CASSTTGGETQYF
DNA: TGTGCCAGTAGTACAACGGGGGGAGAGACCCAGTACTTC

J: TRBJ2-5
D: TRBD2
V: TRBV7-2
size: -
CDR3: CAEGGLAGEETQYF
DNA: TGTGCCGAAGGTGGACTAGCGGGGGAAGAGACCCAGTACTTC

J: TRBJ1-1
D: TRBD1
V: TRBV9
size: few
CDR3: CASSPLGQGVTEAFF
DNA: TGTGCCAGCAGCCCCCTCGGGCAGGGGGTCACTGAAGCTTTCTTT

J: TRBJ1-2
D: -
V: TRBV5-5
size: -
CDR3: CASSYTSASNYGYTF
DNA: TGTGCCAGCAGCTATACCTCTGCGTCAAACTATGGCTACACCTTC

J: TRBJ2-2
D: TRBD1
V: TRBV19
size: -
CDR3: CASSMGQTSTGELFF
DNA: TGTGCCAGTAGTATGGGACAGACTTCCACCGGGGAGCTGTTTTTT

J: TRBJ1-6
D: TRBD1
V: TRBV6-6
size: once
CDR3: CASSYSGQGSNSPLHF
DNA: TGTGCCAGCAGTTACTCGGGACAGGGATCCAATTCACCCCTCCACTTT

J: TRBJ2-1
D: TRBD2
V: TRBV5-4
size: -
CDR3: CASSLAGGGSYNEQFF
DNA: TGTGCCAGCAGCTTGGCTGGGGGGGGCTCCTACAATGAGCAGTTCTTC

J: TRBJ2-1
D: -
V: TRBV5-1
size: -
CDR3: CASSLDNGIMSEQFF
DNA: TGCGCCAGCAGCTTGGATAACGGGATTATGAGTGAGCAGTTCTTC

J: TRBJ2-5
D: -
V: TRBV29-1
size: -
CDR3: CSVADMDSFQETQYF
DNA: TGCAGCGTTGCCGATATGGACAGCTTCCAAGAGACCCAGTACTTC

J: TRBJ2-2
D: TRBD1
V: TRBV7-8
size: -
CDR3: CASSYRGNTGELFF
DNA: TGTGCCAGCAGCTACAGGGGTAACACCGGGGAGCTGTTTTTT

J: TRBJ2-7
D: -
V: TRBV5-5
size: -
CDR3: CASSFSSGTYEQYF
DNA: TGTGCCAGCAGCTTCTCTTCGGGGACCTACGAGCAGTACTTC